These 10 T cell receptor beta chains share one sample of origin, sequenced in a study of cytomegalovirus exposure and HLA in healthy donors. The PCR used 60 Vbeta and 13 Jbeta primers. Sequencing used immunoSEQ multiplex PCR; TCRdb keeps in-frame clones, though not all of them. The table has 200,000 to 250,000 clones, roughly 79% seen once. Specimen: PBMCs. Source of these receptors: a woman aged 35 to 49 in good health and CMV-seronegative.

This clone was detected only once. The rearrangement links TRBV5-4 to TRBJ2-3; 10 positions agree with TRBD1. This CDR3 is built from 16 residues. Trimming removed 3 bases from V and 4 bases from J; junction bases left unmatched: 8. Germline CDR1 SGHNT, CDR2 YYREEE (reference sequence). CDR3 sequence reads: CASSSGQGRVADTQYF. In DNA form, the CDR3 reads TGTGCCAGCAGCTCGGGACAGGGGAGAGTGGCAGATACGCAGTATTTT.

This chain connects TRBV10-3 to TRBJ2-7, with unresolved D. This CDR3 comprises 13 residues. Per germline, CDR1 ENHRY and CDR2 SYGVKD. Trimming took 6 bases from V and 0 from J, leaving 9 bases between them. CDR3 residues: CAIRNRSSYEQYF. DNA for the CDR3: TGTGCCATCAGGAATAGGAGCTCCTACGAGCAGTACTTC.

This chain uses TRBV9 with TRBJ1-1, with D unresolved. The CDR3 consists of 14 residues. Germline V CDR1 and CDR2: SGDLS, YYNGEE. The ends were cut back, 0 bases at V and 7 bases at J, with 13 bases in the middle. The CDR3 region has the DNA TGTGCCAGCAGCGTAGGCCCCAGGCAGGTTGAAGCTTTCTTT. Its translation: CASSVGPRQVEAFF.

The chain employs TRBV2 and TRBJ1-2; D is unresolved. This CDR3 comprises 13 residues. From germline, CDR1 is SNHLY and CDR2 FYNNEI. The V end lost 0 bases, the J end lost 5 bases, and 7 bases lay between the germline ends. CDR3 sequence reads: CASSEAREYGYTF. CDR3 bases: TGTGCCAGCAGTGAAGCGAGGGAATATGGCTACACCTTC.

The chain combines TRBV7-2 with TRBJ2-3, with TRBD2 matching 12 bases. Germline CDR1 SGHTA, CDR2 FQGNSA. Trimming at V came to 5 bases and at J to 1 base, leaving 10 bases not matched to a gene. This CDR3 contains 18 residues. CDR3 in DNA: TGTGCCAGCAGCCTCCGACTAGCGGGGGTCAGACGCACAGATACGCAGTATTTT. Protein sequence: CASSLRLAGVRRTDTQYF.

The rearrangement uses TRBV27 and TRBJ1-2; no clear D. The CDR3 is made up of 15 amino acids. CDR1 is MNHEY, CDR2 SMNVEV, per germline (reference sequence). Trimming pared 3 bases from V and 5 bases from J, leaving 16 bases between. CDR3 coding DNA: TGTGCCAGCAGTTTCGACTCCAGTCTAATTTATGGCTACACCTTC. Translating gives CASSFDSSLIYGYTF.

The chain carries TRBV5-1 and TRBJ1-6; 10 bases agree with TRBD1. V shed 4 bases and J 6 bases; nucleotides not matched to a gene: 4. The V gene's germline CDR1 is SGHRS and CDR2 YFSETQ. The CDR3 contains 15 residues. The CDR3 spells CASSGGQGGNSPLHF. DNA of the CDR3: TGCGCCAGCAGCGGCGGACAGGGGGGTAATTCACCCCTCCACTTT.

V is TRBV11-2 and J is TRBJ2-7; 7 bases line up with TRBD1. J gave up 0 bases and V 4 bases, and 6 bases lay outside the gene matches. The length of the CDR3 is 15 residues. Germline V lookup: CDR1 SGHAT, CDR2 FQNNGV. The DNA of the CDR3 is TGTGCCAGCAGCTCTCCGGGACAGCTCTCCTACGAGCAGTACTTC. Protein sequence: CASSSPGQLSYEQYF.

The rearrangement uses TRBV6-5 and TRBJ1-5; possible D gene TRBD1, 6 bases. The CDR3 length is 14 residues. V was clipped by 6 bases and J by 11 bases, with 20 bases between them. Germline values: CDR1 MNHEY, CDR2 SVGAGI. The CDR3 is CASSPLQGLGTQHF. In nucleotides, the CDR3 is TGTGCCAGCAGCCCACTTCAGGGGCTCGGGACCCAGCATTTT.

To note about this clone: In the same sample, other DNA sequences code for this CDR3. This chain uses TRBV2 with TRBJ1-1; the D gene is possibly TRBD1 (5 bases). The CDR3 extends over 13 amino acids. Trimming stripped 3 bases from V and 1 base from J, with 6 bases between. Germline loops: CDR1 SNHLY, CDR2 FYNNEI. The CDR3 region has the DNA TGTGCCAGCAGTGATCAGGGGAACACTGAAGCTTTCTTT. Translated: CASSDQGNTEAFF.